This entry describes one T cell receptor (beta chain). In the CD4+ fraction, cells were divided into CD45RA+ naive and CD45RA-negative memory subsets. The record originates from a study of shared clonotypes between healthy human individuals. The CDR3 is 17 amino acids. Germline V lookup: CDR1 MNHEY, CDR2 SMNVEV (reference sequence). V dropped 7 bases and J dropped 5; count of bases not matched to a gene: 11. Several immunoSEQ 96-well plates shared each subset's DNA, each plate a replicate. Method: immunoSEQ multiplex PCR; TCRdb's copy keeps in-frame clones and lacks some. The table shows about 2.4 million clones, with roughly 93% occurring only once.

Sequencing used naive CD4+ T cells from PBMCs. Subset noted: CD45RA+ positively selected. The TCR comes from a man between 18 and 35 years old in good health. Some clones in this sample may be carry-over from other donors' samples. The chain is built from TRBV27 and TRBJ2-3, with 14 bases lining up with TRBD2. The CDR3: CASTGGGLAGVKDTQYF. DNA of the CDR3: TGTGCCAGCACCGGGGGGGGACTAGCGGGAGTTAAAGATACGCAGTATTTT.